These T cell receptor beta chains were read from a single sample in a study of blood T cell repertoires in COVID-19. Assay: immunoSEQ multiplex PCR; the TCRdb copy retains only in-frame clones and omits some. The sample has a few hundred thousand clones, 92% seen once; the top ten hold 18%. Sequencing was carried out using PBMCs or T cells enriched from blood (not recorded which). Every receptor here comes from a woman under 40 who had recovered from COVID-19. Each CDR3 is given with its conserved first and last residue. The D gene is left open where the match is weak. Part of the rows lack a size; the others show once, few, many or a class for expanded clones.

TRBV29-1	few	.	TRBJ1-2	TGCAGCGTTAGCGGGGGCGACTATGGCTACACCTTC	CSVSGGDYGYTF
TRBV7-2	.	.	TRBJ2-3	TGTGCCAGCAGCCCTTCCACAGATACGCAGTATTTT	CASSPSTDTQYF
TRBV5-1	once	.	TRBJ2-1	TGCGCCAGCAGCTTAGCCGGGAGCTCCTACAATGAGCAGTTCTTC	CASSLAGSSYNEQFF
TRBV6-6	once	TRBD1	TRBJ1-2	TGTGCCAGCAGTTACTCAATAGACAGGGGGCTTGGCTACACCTTC	CASSYSIDRGLGYTF
TRBV18	few	.	TRBJ1-1	TGTGCCAGCTCACCACCCTCGGTGAACGCTGAAGCTTTCTTT	CASSPPSVNAEAFF
TRBV27	.	TRBD2	TRBJ2-1	TGTGCCAGCAGTCCTCATGGACTAGCGGATGAGCAGTTCTTC	CASSPHGLADEQFF
TRBV3-1/TRBV3-2	.	TRBD2	TRBJ2-3	TGTGCCAGCAGCTCTAGCGGGAAGAGCACAGATACGCAGTATTTT	CASSSSGKSTDTQYF
TRBV3-1/TRBV3-2	.	.	TRBJ1-5	TGTGCCAGCAGCCAAGATACAGGGACACAGCATTTT	CASSQDTGTQHF
TRBV14	.	TRBD1	TRBJ1-3	TGTGCCAGCAGCACACACCTCGACAGGGGATTACGAAGAAACACCATATATTTT	CASSTHLDRGLRRNTIYF
TRBV28	.	.	TRBJ2-7	TGTGCCAGCACCCCAGGCCACGAGCAGTACTTC	CASTPGHEQYF
TRBV9	.	.	TRBJ2-2	TGTGCCAGCAGCGTAAACACCTACACCGGGGAGCTGTTTTTT	CASSVNTYTGELFF
TRBV7-8	.	TRBD1	TRBJ1-5	TGTGCCAGCAGCTTACGTCTTTGGGGACAGGGGAATCAGCCCCAGCATTTT	CASSLRLWGQGNQPQHF
TRBV28	.	.	TRBJ2-7	TGTGCCAGCAGTTTGGTCCGAGGGAAGGGGGACATCAGGGCCTACGAGCAGTACTTC	CASSLVRGKGDIRAYEQYF
TRBV10-3	.	.	TRBJ1-1	TGTGCCATCAGTACAACCGGGACACGGAACACTGAAGCTTTCTTT	CAISTTGTRNTEAFF
TRBV10-3	.	.	TRBJ1-3	TGTGCCACCGCTTACAGCCTAAACACCATATATTTT	CATAYSLNTIYF
TRBV7-3	.	.	TRBJ1-2	TGTGCCAGCAGCTTAGGTCCAGACAATGGCTACACCTTC	CASSLGPDNGYTF
TRBV7-9	.	.	TRBJ2-1	TGTGCCAGCAGCTCGGGCAATGAGCAGTTCTTC	CASSSGNEQFF
TRBV4-3	.	.	TRBJ2-1	TGCGCCAGCAGCCTGGGGGCCGAGGGCCCCCCCCATGAGCAGTTCTTC	CASSLGAEGPPHEQFF
TRBV9	.	.	TRBJ2-7	TGTGCCAGCAGCGTAGGACAGGCCGGAATCTACGAGCAGTACTTC	CASSVGQAGIYEQYF
TRBV19	.	TRBD1	TRBJ2-7	TGTGCCAGTAGTACATCAGGGGGCGAGCAGTACTTC	CASSTSGGEQYF
TRBV19	.	.	TRBJ1-6	TGTGCCAGTAGCCCCAGGCTGGATTCACCCCTCCACTTT	CASSPRLDSPLHF
TRBV28	.	.	TRBJ2-2	TGTGCCAGCAGAACTTGGACAGCGCTTAACACCGGGGAGCTGTTTTTT	CASRTWTALNTGELFF
TRBV13	.	TRBD2	TRBJ2-7	TGTGCCAGCAGCTACCTCCTAGCGGGGCCCTACGAGCAGTACTTC	CASSYLLAGPYEQYF
TRBV7-2	.	.	TRBJ1-6	TGTGCCAGCAGCTTAGTCGGGGGCTCCTATAATTCACCCCTCCACTTT	CASSLVGGSYNSPLHF
TRBV2	.	TRBD1	TRBJ1-1	TGTGCCAGCATCCCGGACAGGGCGAACACTGAAGCTTTCTTT	CASIPDRANTEAFF
TRBV9	.	.	TRBJ2-5	TGTGCCAGCAGCGTCTGGGGGGGGGCTCAAGAGACCCAGTACTTC	CASSVWGGAQETQYF
TRBV7-9	.	.	TRBJ1-4	TGTGCCAGCAGCTTAGACCGGGCTAATGAAAAACTGTTTTTT	CASSLDRANEKLFF
TRBV1	.	.	TRBJ1-5	TGCACCAGCAGCCAAACAATCGTCCGGAGATATCAGCCCCAGCATTTT	CTSSQTIVRRYQPQHF
TRBV2	.	.	TRBJ2-7	TGTGCCAGCTCATCCGGGTACTACGGCGAGCAGTACTTC	CASSSGYYGEQYF
TRBV27	.	.	TRBJ2-7	TGTGCCAGCAGGGAGGGGGCGAAGAACGAGCAGTACTTC	CASREGAKNEQYF
TRBV27	.	.	TRBJ2-7	TGTGCCAGCAGATTAGACAGCCTCTCCTACGAGCAGTACTTC	CASRLDSLSYEQYF
TRBV24-1	.	.	TRBJ2-7	TGTGCCACCAGTGAAACAGGGAAGTACGAGCAGTACTTC	CATSETGKYEQYF
TRBV30	few	.	TRBJ2-7	TGTGCCTGCCTAGGGGGCTACGAGCAGTACTTC	CACLGGYEQYF
TRBV28	.	TRBD1	TRBJ1-2	TGTGCCAGCAGTTTGCGGACAGGGATCTATGGCTACACCTTC	CASSLRTGIYGYTF
TRBV14	.	.	TRBJ1-6	TGTGCCAGCAGCCTTCGTCGGGGATGGAAGGATTCACCCCTCCACTTT	CASSLRRGWKDSPLHF
TRBV4-3	.	.	TRBJ2-3	TGCGCCAGCAGTCCGGACGGGGAGCACACAGATACGCAGTATTTT	CASSPDGEHTDTQYF
TRBV7-2	.	TRBD1	TRBJ1-1	TGTGCCAGCAGCCGAGGGGGACAGGGAGCTTTCTTT	CASSRGGQGAFF
TRBV4-3	.	TRBD2	TRBJ2-7	TGCGCCAGCAGCCAAGGGACTAGCGGGAAGTACGAGCAGTACTTC	CASSQGTSGKYEQYF
TRBV7-9	.	TRBD2	TRBJ2-7	TGTGCCAGCAGCTCCCCGGGACTAGCGGGAGAGGGCTACGAGCAGTACTTC	CASSSPGLAGEGYEQYF
TRBV7-9	.	TRBD2	TRBJ2-1	TGTGCCAGCAGCTTAGAACCTAGCGGAATCTACAATGAGCAGTTCTTC	CASSLEPSGIYNEQFF
TRBV5-1	few	.	TRBJ2-7	TGCGCCAGCCACCCCAGAGACAGTCGGACGTCCTACGAGCAGTACTTC	CASHPRDSRTSYEQYF
TRBV5-1	.	TRBD1	TRBJ1-4	TGCGCCAGCAGCTTGGTAGGGGGCGCTGATGAAAAACTGTTTTTT	CASSLVGGADEKLFF
TRBV18	.	TRBD1	TRBJ2-7	TGTGCCAGCTCACCGGGACAGGGAGGTTTTAACGAGCAGTACTTC	CASSPGQGGFNEQYF
TRBV4-1	.	.	TRBJ2-7	TGCGCCAGCAGTCCTACGGGAGCCAGCTCCTACGAGCAGTACTTC	CASSPTGASSYEQYF
TRBV30	.	.	TRBJ2-5	TGTGCCTGGACACCTAGCGTCGGGGAGACCCAGTACTTC	CAWTPSVGETQYF
TRBV5-1	.	.	TRBJ2-5	TGCGCCAGCAGCTTGGTGAAGGGGCAAGAGACCCAGTACTTC	CASSLVKGQETQYF
TRBV28	once	TRBD1	TRBJ1-4	TGTGCCAGCAGTTCAGGGGGCGCGTTTGATGAAAAACTGTTTTTT	CASSSGGAFDEKLFF
TRBV27	.	TRBD1	TRBJ2-7	TGTGCCAGCAGCCGCGGACAGGGGACCTACGAGCAGTACTTC	CASSRGQGTYEQYF
TRBV24-1	.	.	TRBJ2-1	TGTGCCACCAGTACCAAGGACAGCCCAAGGGTAAGGGAGCAGTTCTTC	CATSTKDSPRVREQFF
TRBV10-3	.	.	TRBJ1-5	TGTGCCATCAGTCCGGGACAAGCTCAGCCCCAGCATTTT	CAISPGQAQPQHF
TRBV19	once	TRBD1	TRBJ1-3	TGTGCCAGTAGTGAGAAGACAGGGCGCCCCTCTGGAAACACCATATATTTT	CASSEKTGRPSGNTIYF
TRBV5-4	.	.	TRBJ2-7	TGTGCCAGCAGCTTGGGGCTAGCCGGCGAGCAGTACTTC	CASSLGLAGEQYF
TRBV4-3	.	TRBD1	TRBJ2-2	TGCGCCAGCAGCCAAGATAGTAGGACAGGGGGCGGCACCGGGGAGCTGTTTTTT	CASSQDSRTGGGTGELFF
TRBV6-4	.	TRBD2	TRBJ2-2	TGTGCCAGCAGAGGTCTAGCGGGAGACACCGGGGAGCTGTTTTTT	CASRGLAGDTGELFF
TRBV28	.	.	TRBJ1-2	TGTGCCAGCAGGAAAACGGTTAACTATGGCTACACCTTC	CASRKTVNYGYTF
TRBV27	.	TRBD1	TRBJ1-6	TGTGCCAGCAGTCCCGCTGGGGACAGGGGGAGTTCACCCCTCCACTTT	CASSPAGDRGSSPLHF
TRBV7-5	.	.	TRBJ2-1	TGTGCCTTCAGGGAGGTTCTGAGGAATGAGCAGTTCTTC	CAFREVLRNEQFF